These T cell receptor beta chains were read from a single sample in a study of blood T cell repertoires in COVID-19. Profiled with immunoSEQ multiplex PCR; TCRdb holds only in-frame clones, not every one. Among roughly 250,000 clones, about 89% were seen once, and the ten largest hold around 1.8%. The sequencing input was PBMCs or T cells enriched from blood (not recorded which). These receptors were taken from a woman between 18 and 29 years old who had recovered from COVID-19. CDR3s include the opening cysteine and the closing phenylalanine or tryptophan. Fields, in order: V gene, clone size, D gene, CDR3 length, J gene, CDR3 protein, CDR3 DNA. A D gene is named only where the DNA matches it firmly. Clone size is not always given. Where it is, it says once, few, many or a class for expanded clones.

TRBV5-6,.,.,16,TRBJ1-6,CASSLLGSYRQSPLHF,TGTGCCAGCAGCCTTTTGGGTAGTTACCGACAGTCACCCCTCCACTTT
TRBV27,.,.,14,TRBJ1-1,CASSTRSMNTEAFF,TGTGCCAGCAGTACCCGGTCGATGAACACTGAAGCTTTCTTT
TRBV5-1,.,TRBD2,14,TRBJ2-7,CASKLAGAPYEQYF,TGCGCCAGTAAACTAGCGGGAGCTCCCTACGAGCAGTACTTC
TRBV5-3,.,.,14,TRBJ1-6,CARSLCQGNSPLHF,TGTGCCAGAAGCTTGTGTCAGGGTAATTCACCCCTCCACTTT
TRBV5-1,.,TRBD2,16,TRBJ2-7,CASSLASSGSSYEQYF,TGCGCCAGCAGCTTGGCGTCTAGCGGGAGCTCCTACGAGCAGTACTTC
TRBV28,.,.,13,TRBJ1-2,CASSYKVRGGYTF,TGTGCCAGCAGTTATAAGGTAAGGGGAGGCTACACCTTC
TRBV12-5,.,.,14,TRBJ1-2,CASGLSGINYGYTF,TGTGCTAGTGGTTTATCAGGGATTAACTATGGCTACACCTTC
TRBV7-2,.,.,12,TRBJ2-5,CASSLAGRDQYF,TGTGCCAGCAGCTTAGCCGGCAGGGACCAGTACTTC
TRBV7-3,once,TRBD1,13,TRBJ1-1,CASSTDRDTEAFF,TGTGCCAGCAGCACCGACAGGGACACTGAAGCTTTCTTT
TRBV27,.,TRBD1,15,TRBJ2-1,CASRKQGATYNEQFF,TGTGCCAGCCGTAAGCAGGGGGCAACCTACAATGAGCAGTTCTTC
TRBV10-3,.,TRBD2,15,TRBJ2-1,CAIKSLAGGRNEQFF,TGTGCCATCAAATCACTAGCGGGAGGGCGGAATGAGCAGTTCTTC
TRBV2,.,.,14,TRBJ1-6,CASRLTDLNSPLHF,TGTGCCAGCAGGCTCACTGATCTAAATTCACCCCTCCACTTT
TRBV5-1,few,.,16,TRBJ2-2,CASSLRGEVVTGELFF,TGCGCCAGCAGCCTGCGGGGAGAAGTCGTCACCGGGGAGCTGTTTTTT
TRBV4-3,.,.,18,TRBJ2-1,CASSQDYAHSSNRNEQFF,TGCGCCAGCAGCCAAGATTACGCTCACAGCTCAAACCGCAATGAGCAGTTCTTC
TRBV5-1,.,.,15,TRBJ1-1,CASSLDGSLNTEAFF,TGCGCCAGCAGCTTGGACGGGTCCCTGAACACTGAAGCTTTCTTT
TRBV13,.,.,17,TRBJ1-1,CASSLGGKGWETAEAFF,TGTGCCAGCAGCTTAGGCGGGAAGGGTTGGGAAACAGCTGAAGCTTTCTTT
TRBV15,.,.,15,TRBJ1-2,CATSRNREPAEGYTF,TGTGCCACCAGCAGAAACCGGGAGCCGGCGGAGGGCTACACCTTC
TRBV3-1/TRBV3-2,.,.,14,TRBJ1-1,CASSPFSMNTEAFF,TGTGCCAGCAGCCCCTTTAGTATGAACACTGAAGCTTTCTTT
TRBV29-1,.,TRBD1,13,TRBJ2-7,CSVGDRGNYEQYF,TGCAGCGTCGGGGACAGAGGGAACTACGAGCAGTACTTC
TRBV28,few,TRBD1,15,TRBJ2-7,CASSLRGGQGGEQYF,TGTGCCAGCAGTTTAAGAGGCGGACAGGGGGGCGAGCAGTACTTC
TRBV19,.,TRBD1,16,TRBJ2-7,CASSPRAGTGYHEQYF,TGTGCCAGTAGTCCTAGGGCCGGGACAGGGTACCACGAGCAGTACTTC
TRBV7-8,.,TRBD1,15,TRBJ1-1,CASSARTGGNTEAFF,TGTGCCAGCAGCGCACGGACAGGGGGGAACACTGAAGCTTTCTTT
TRBV6-5,.,.,14,TRBJ2-3,CASSYGLDPDTQYF,TGTGCCAGCAGTTACGGTCTAGACCCAGATACGCAGTATTTT
TRBV19,.,TRBD1,16,TRBJ1-2,CASSIKGTGRGYGYTF,TGTGCCAGTAGTATAAAGGGGACAGGGCGAGGATATGGCTACACCTTC
TRBV27,.,TRBD1,13,TRBJ1-6,CATKDRGLLPLHF,TGTGCCACTAAGGACAGGGGGCTCTTACCCCTCCACTTT
TRBV5-4,.,.,15,TRBJ1-2,CASSPEPSKNYGYTF,TGTGCCAGCAGCCCGGAGCCCAGCAAGAACTATGGCTACACCTTC
TRBV3-1/TRBV3-2,.,.,14,TRBJ2-7,CASSQARQTYEQYF,TGTGCCAGCAGCCAAGCCCGACAAACTTACGAGCAGTACTTC
TRBV27,.,.,19,TRBJ2-3,CASSFLPRQGGFSTDTQYF,TGTGCCAGCAGTTTCCTCCCCCGGCAGGGGGGTTTTTCCACAGATACGCAGTATTTT
TRBV20-1,.,.,11,TRBJ2-7,CSARQVYEQYF,TGCAGTGCTAGACAGGTCTACGAGCAGTACTTC
TRBV7-2,.,.,16,TRBJ1-3,CASSSAGLYSGNTIYF,TGTGCCAGCAGCTCCGCAGGGTTATACTCTGGAAACACCATATATTTT
TRBV9,.,.,15,TRBJ1-1,CASSAEVGLNTEAFF,TGTGCCAGCAGCGCCGAGGTCGGGTTGAACACTGAAGCTTTCTTT
TRBV4-1,.,.,15,TRBJ2-1,CASSHSPGGYDEQFF,TGCGCCAGCAGCCACTCCCCAGGGGGGTACGATGAGCAGTTCTTC
TRBV19,.,TRBD2,12,TRBJ2-2,CASREVTGELFF,TGTGCCAGCCGGGAGGTCACCGGGGAGCTGTTTTTT
TRBV5-1,.,.,16,TRBJ2-7,CASSRTRGQGAGEQYF,TGCGCCAGCAGCCGCACGAGAGGCCAGGGTGCCGGGGAGCAGTACTTC
TRBV7-2,.,TRBD1,16,TRBJ2-1,CASSLEGQGAKYEQFF,TGTGCCAGCAGCTTAGAGGGACAGGGGGCGAAGTATGAGCAGTTCTTC
TRBV18,.,.,14,TRBJ2-3,CASSPPGGTDTQYF,TGTGCCAGCTCACCTCCGGGAGGCACAGATACGCAGTATTTT
TRBV19,.,.,14,TRBJ1-4,CASSIGQDNEKLFF,TGTGCCAGTAGTATTGGGCAGGATAATGAAAAACTGTTTTTT
TRBV6-4,.,TRBD1,17,TRBJ1-5,CASRRAGGPLSNQPQHF,TGTGCCAGCAGGAGGGCAGGGGGTCCCCTTAGCAATCAGCCCCAGCATTTT
TRBV5-6,once,TRBD2,17,TRBJ2-1,CASSLAPSGRNYNEQFF,TGTGCCAGCAGCTTGGCGCCTAGCGGGAGGAACTACAATGAGCAGTTCTTC
TRBV28,.,.,14,TRBJ1-3,CASRNRDSGNTIYF,TGTGCCAGCAGAAACAGGGACTCTGGAAACACCATATATTTT
TRBV6-5,.,.,14,TRBJ1-5,CASSYSRGDQPQHF,TGTGCCAGCAGTTACTCTCGGGGGGATCAGCCCCAGCATTTT
TRBV21-1,.,.,13,TRBJ2-3,CASSGRAADTQYF,TGTGCCAGCAGCGGTCGAGCGGCAGATACGCAGTATTTT
TRBV7-9,.,TRBD1,16,TRBJ1-5,CASSSPGQEGNQPQHF,TGTGCCAGCAGCTCTCCGGGACAGGAGGGCAATCAGCCCCAGCATTTT
TRBV6-5,once,.,14,TRBJ1-1,CASSYLGANTEAFF,TGTGCCAGCAGTTATTTAGGGGCGAACACTGAAGCTTTCTTT
TRBV28,.,.,15,TRBJ2-1,CASSQGWESYNEQFF,TGTGCCAGCAGTCAGGGATGGGAATCCTACAATGAGCAGTTCTTC
TRBV28,.,TRBD1,16,TRBJ1-6,CASSNTGGRYNSPLHF,TGTGCCAGCAGTAATACAGGGGGCCGGTATAATTCACCCCTCCACTTT
TRBV12-3/TRBV12-4,.,.,13,TRBJ1-1,CASNRQADTEAFF,TGTGCCAGCAATAGACAGGCCGACACTGAAGCTTTCTTT
TRBV5-8,.,.,15,TRBJ1-1,CASRIRGQMNTEAFF,TGTGCCAGTCGGATAAGAGGACAAATGAACACTGAAGCTTTCTTT
TRBV9,.,.,12,TRBJ1-2,CASSANEYGYTF,TGTGCCAGCAGCGCTAACGAATATGGCTACACCTTC
TRBV3-1/TRBV3-2,once,.,11,TRBJ1-3,CASSQGAHPHF,TGTGCCAGCAGCCAAGGGGCCCACCCCCATTTT
TRBV5-1,.,.,11,TRBJ2-1,CASSRGPEQFF,TGCGCCAGCTCCAGGGGTCCTGAGCAGTTCTTC
TRBV5-4,.,TRBD2,17,TRBJ2-3,CASSLSRGGEIVDTQYF,TGTGCCAGCAGCTTGTCGCGGGGGGGCGAAATTGTGGATACGCAGTATTTT
TRBV7-2,.,TRBD2,14,TRBJ2-7,CASRSVAGSGEQYF,TGTGCCAGCCGTTCGGTAGCGGGGTCTGGCGAGCAGTACTTC
TRBV5-1,.,.,15,TRBJ2-1,CASSFMESSYNEQFF,TGCGCCAGCAGCTTTATGGAGTCCTCCTACAATGAGCAGTTCTTC
TRBV5-1,.,TRBD2,17,TRBJ2-3,CASSLVSSGISTDTQYF,TGCGCCAGCAGCTTGGTCTCTAGCGGGATTAGCACAGATACGCAGTATTTT
TRBV28,.,TRBD1,15,TRBJ1-1,CASSYGQGGRTEAFF,TGTGCCAGCAGCTACGGACAGGGTGGGAGGACTGAAGCTTTCTTT
TRBV27,.,TRBD2,14,TRBJ2-7,CASSSSGTTYEQYF,TGTGCCAGCAGTTCGAGCGGGACCACCTACGAGCAGTACTTC